The 22 T cell receptor beta chains presented below share a single source sample, sequenced in a study of T cells after yellow fever vaccination. Using its own MiXCR run on the 5' RACE reads, TCRdb lists one record per CDR3 protein. Here the sample spans fewer than 450,000 distinct CDR3 sequences, 7% to 10% being singletons. The material sequenced was PBMCs, taken more than 40 days after the first yellow fever vaccination. Receptors originate from a man between 18 and 35 years old who received the YFV17D yellow fever vaccine.

This clonotype was counted a few times. The CDR3 protein is CASSGSGGSNSPLHF. CDR3 nucleotide sequence: TGTGCCAGCAGTGGGTCGGGGGGCAGTAATTCACCCCTCCACTTT. V is TRBV12-3 or TRBV12-4 and J is TRBJ1-6, with a possible D match to TRBD1 (6 bases). V was clipped by 5 bases and J by 6 bases, with 14 bases between them. This CDR3 has 15 amino acids.

This clonotype was counted ten times or more. V usage is TRBV7-9 and J usage is TRBJ1-1, with unresolved D. The CDR3 loop spans 14 amino acids. CDR1 and CDR2 (germline): SEHNR, FQNEAQ (reference sequence). V was pared by 1 base and J by 5 bases, with 11 bases between. The CDR3 reads CASSLDPVGTEAFF. CDR3 DNA: TGTGCCAGCAGCTTAGATCCCGTAGGGACTGAAGCTTTCTTT.

This chain connects TRBV20-1 to TRBJ2-1; tentative D call: TRBD2 (6 bases). There are 15 residues in the CDR3. Trimming took off 2 bases at V and 2 bases at J, with 13 bases between the two ends. The germline V gene encodes CDR1 DFQATT and CDR2 SNEGSKA (reference sequence). This chain's CDR3 is CSARPRTGAYNEQFF. In DNA, the CDR3 is TGCAGTGCTAGACCCCGGACGGGGGCCTACAATGAGCAGTTCTTC.

This clonotype was detected only a few times. The chain combines TRBV11-2 with TRBJ2-2; a weak D match, TRBD2 (6 bases). The V end was cut by 5 bases, the J end by 8 bases, with 21 bases between. The germline gives CDR1 SGHAT, CDR2 FQNNGV. This CDR3 has 16 residues. CDR3 sequence: CASSARAGLFSGELFF. The DNA for the CDR3 is TGTGCCAGCAGCGCCCGGGCGGGGTTGTTTAGTGGGGAGCTGTTTTTT.

This clonotype was recorded at least ten times. The chain employs TRBV12-3 or TRBV12-4 and TRBJ1-2, with unresolved D. The length of the CDR3 is 13 residues. V gave up 7 bases and J gave up 6 bases, with 15 bases separating them. This chain's CDR3 is CASKEANMNGYTF. DNA of the CDR3: TGTGCCAGCAAGGAAGCCAATATGAATGGCTACACCTTC.

This clonotype was detected a few times. This chain joins TRBV7-9 and TRBJ2-3, with 7 bases that match TRBD1. The ends lost 6 bases at V and 4 bases at J; junction bases unmatched: 7. This CDR3 has 14 residues. CDR1 and CDR2 from the germline V gene are SEHNR and FQNEAQ (reference sequence). CDR3: CASSRDTGADTQYF. The DNA of the CDR3 is TGTGCCAGCAGTCGAGATACAGGGGCAGATACGCAGTATTTT.

The chain combines TRBV12-3 or TRBV12-4 with TRBJ2-1; 7 bases are shared with TRBD2. This CDR3 is built from 17 residues. Trimming took 6 bases from V and 3 from J; bases not matched to a gene: 14. The CDR3 DNA reads as TGTGCCAGCAGGCCACCGGTTGGCGGGGGTGTCTACAATGAGCAGTTCTTC. Translating gives CASRPPVGGGVYNEQFF.

The chain joins TRBV6-1 to TRBJ2-1; unclear D gene. Looked up from germline, CDR1 is MNHNS and CDR2 is SASEGT. Trimming removed 2 bases at V and 8 bases at J, with 7 bases between. The CDR3 is 12 residues long. CDR3 in DNA: TGTGCCAGCAGTGAAAGTGGCCATGAGCAGTTCTTC. Translated, it gives CASSESGHEQFF.

There are many counts of this clonotype. This chain joins TRBV12-3 or TRBV12-4 and TRBJ2-2; 8 bases line up with TRBD1. The CDR3 totals 14 residues. J lost 9 bases, V lost 6 bases, and 9 bases had no gene match. CDR3 residues: CASRLGQGRRELFF. CDR3 nucleotides: TGTGCCAGCAGACTCGGACAGGGAAGGCGGGAGCTGTTTTTT.

The J gene is TRBJ1-1, the V gene TRBV20-1; TRBD1 matches at 7 bases. This CDR3 region has 16 residues. Germline V gene sequence: CDR1 DFQATT, CDR2 SNEGSKA (reference sequence). Trimming took 3 bases from V and 2 from J; bases not matched to a gene: 12. The CDR3 is CSARRDRVGLNTEAFF. The CDR3 DNA reads TGCAGTGCTAGGCGCGACAGGGTGGGACTAAACACTGAAGCTTTCTTT.

This clonotype has a handful of counts. This chain uses TRBV6-5 with TRBJ1-1; D gene uncertain. Trimming removed 0 bases at V and 1 base at J, with 12 bases between. Germline CDR1 and CDR2: MNHEY and SVGAGI. This CDR3 contains 16 residues. CDR3 loop: CASSYSQVTSNTEAFF. The DNA of the CDR3 is TGTGCCAGCAGTTACTCGCAGGTTACCTCGAACACTGAAGCTTTCTTT.

This clonotype was counted between two and nine times. The chain carries TRBV15 and TRBJ2-7; 8 positions match TRBD2. The CDR3 consists of 14 residues. Germline V gene lookup returns CDR1 LNHNV and CDR2 YYDKDF (reference sequence). Losses at the gene ends were 3 bases for V and 0 bases for J; bases not matched to a gene: 1. The CDR3 reads CATSSLAGSYEQYF. Here the CDR3 DNA reads TGTGCCACCAGCAGCCTAGCGGGCTCCTACGAGCAGTACTTC.

The chain joins TRBV12-3 or TRBV12-4 to TRBJ1-6, with 7 bases matching TRBD1. V shed 4 bases and J 5 bases; nucleotides not matched to a gene: 2. The CDR3 consists of 14 residues. In nucleotides, the CDR3 is TGTGCCAGCAGTTGGGACAGTAATAATTCACCCCTCCACTTT. Translated, it gives CASSWDSNNSPLHF.

This clonotype has only a few counts. The genes are TRBV5-1 and TRBJ2-1; TRBD1 or TRBD2 may be the D gene (5 bases each). Looked up from germline, CDR1 is SGHRS and CDR2 is YFSETQ. The CDR3 totals 15 residues. Trimming removed 3 bases at V and 5 bases at J, with 15 bases between. The chain's CDR3 is CASSYAGTGNNEQFF. In DNA, the CDR3 is TGCGCCAGCAGCTACGCCGGGACGGGTAACAATGAGCAGTTCTTC.

The chain combines TRBV7-2 with TRBJ2-3, with D perhaps TRBD2 (6 bases). The germline V gene has CDR1 SGHTA and CDR2 FQGNSA. The CDR3 extends over 15 amino acids. Trimming cost V 2 bases and J 9 bases, with 18 bases left between them. CDR3 sequence reads: CASSLLTSRKGTQYF. In DNA form, the CDR3 reads TGTGCCAGCAGCTTACTGACTAGTCGGAAGGGGACGCAGTATTTT. Together with reference TRBV7-2 and TRBJ2-3, the CDR3 gives the full variable domain: GAGVSQSPSNKVTEKGKDVELRCDPISGHTALYWYRQSLGQGLEFLIYFQGNSAPDKSGLPSDRFSAERTGGSVSTLTIQRTQQEDSAVYLCASSLLTSRKGTQYFGPGTRLTVL.

This clonotype has a handful of counts. The chain is built from TRBV7-2 and TRBJ1-2, with D tentatively TRBD1 (6 bases). Germline assignment: CDR1 SGHTA and CDR2 FQGNSA. V lost 5 bases to trimming and J lost 2 bases, with 9 bases between them. The CDR3 sequence is 13 residues long. The CDR3 bases are TGTGCCAGCAGCGATGGACAGAACTATGGCTACACCTTC. Translated, it gives CASSDGQNYGYTF.

This clonotype was recorded once. CDR3 protein: CASSPKPEGWETQYF. The CDR3 coding sequence is TGTGCCAGCAGCCCGAAACCTGAGGGGTGGGAGACCCAGTACTTC. This rearrangement joins TRBV5-4 to TRBJ2-5, with D perhaps given as TRBD1 or TRBD2 (5 bases each). Trimming cost V 4 bases and J 5 bases, with 18 bases left between them. The CDR3 consists of 15 residues. CDR1 and CDR2 (germline): SGHNT, YYREEE (reference sequence).

This rearrangement joins TRBV7-9 to TRBJ2-7, with D perhaps matching TRBD1 (5 bases). The CDR3 loop spans 12 amino acids. V lost 5 bases, J lost 5 bases, and 10 bases lay in between. Germline V CDR1 and CDR2: SEHNR, FQNEAQ (reference sequence). Here the CDR3 reads CASSLSRDEQYF. The DNA of the CDR3 is TGTGCCAGCAGCCTCTCCAGGGACGAGCAGTACTTC.

The chain links TRBV7-6 to TRBJ2-3; the match to TRBD1 covers 8 bases. Germline CDR1 is SGHVS and CDR2 is FNYEAQ. This CDR3 is 15 amino acids long. The V and J ends lost 5 bases and 3 bases, in that order; junction bases with no gene match: 7. CDR3 region: CASSGRGPGTDTQYF. The CDR3, as DNA: TGTGCCAGCAGCGGCAGGGGGCCAGGGACAGATACGCAGTATTTT.

The rearrangement joins TRBV7-9 to TRBJ1-1; D is unclear. Trimming removed 4 bases from V and 4 bases from J, with 10 bases in between. The CDR3 spans 13 residues. In germline, CDR1 is SEHNR, CDR2 FQNEAQ (reference sequence). The CDR3, as DNA: TGTGCCAGCAGCTCCCCACCGGTCACTGAAGCTTTCTTT. Protein product: CASSSPPVTEAFF.

This clonotype was seen a few times. V usage is TRBV7-2 and J usage is TRBJ1-4; D uncertain. Per germline, CDR1 SGHTA and CDR2 FQGNSA. Trimming pared 4 bases from V and 3 bases from J, leaving 9 bases between. The CDR3 has 14 amino acids. The CDR3 loop reads CASSSDGSNEKLFF. The CDR3 bases are TGTGCCAGCAGCTCGGACGGGTCTAATGAAAAACTGTTTTTT.

This clonotype has a handful of counts. This CDR3 is CASSSPSRDPQNTEAFF. CDR3 DNA sequence: TGTGCCAGCAGCTCTCCCTCCCGGGACCCCCAGAACACTGAAGCTTTCTTT. This chain uses TRBV7-9 with TRBJ1-1; a weak D match, TRBD1 (5 bases). Germline CDR1 is SEHNR and CDR2 is FQNEAQ (reference sequence). The CDR3 consists of 17 residues. The V end was cut by 4 bases, the J end by 1 base, with 19 bases between. Full variable domain (outside the CDR3, taken from reference TRBV7-9 and TRBJ1-1): DTGVSQNPRHKITKRGQNVTFRCDPISEHNRLYWYRQTLGQGPEFLTYFQNEAQLEKSRLLSDRFSAERPKGSFSTLEIQRTEQGDSAMYLCASSSPSRDPQNTEAFFGQGTRLTVV.